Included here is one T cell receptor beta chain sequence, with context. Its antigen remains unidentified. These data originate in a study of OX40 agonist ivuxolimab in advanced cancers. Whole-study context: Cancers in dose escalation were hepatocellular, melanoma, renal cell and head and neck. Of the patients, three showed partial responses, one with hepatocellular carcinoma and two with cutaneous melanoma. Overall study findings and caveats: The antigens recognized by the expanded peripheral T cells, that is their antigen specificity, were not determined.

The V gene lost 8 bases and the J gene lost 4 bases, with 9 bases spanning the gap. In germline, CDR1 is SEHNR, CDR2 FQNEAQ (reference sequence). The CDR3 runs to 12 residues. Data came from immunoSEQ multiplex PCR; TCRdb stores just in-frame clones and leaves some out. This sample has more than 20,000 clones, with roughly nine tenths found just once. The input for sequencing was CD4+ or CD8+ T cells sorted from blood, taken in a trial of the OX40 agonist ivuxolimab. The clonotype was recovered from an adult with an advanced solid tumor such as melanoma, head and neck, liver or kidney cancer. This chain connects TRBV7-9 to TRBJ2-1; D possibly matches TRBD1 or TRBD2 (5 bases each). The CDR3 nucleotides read TGTGCCAGCTCGGGGCCTTACAATGAGCAGTTCTTC. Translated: CASSGPYNEQFF. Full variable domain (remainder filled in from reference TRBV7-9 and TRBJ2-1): DTGVSQNPRHKITKRGQNVTFRCDPISEHNRLYWYRQTLGQGPEFLTYFQNEAQLEKSRLLSDRFSAERPKGSFSTLEIQRTEQGDSAMYLCASSGPYNEQFFGPGTRLTVL.